This TCR beta chain was retrieved from a study of blood T cell repertoires in COVID-19. Looking at the study overall: The United States, Italy and Spain provided the acute and convalescent COVID-19 samples. Sample material is recorded as cDNA or gDNA derived from T cells, B-cell-depleted T cells, or PBMCs.

How the authors handled the data: For nucleated cells, counts were estimated from reference gene primer amplification. Sequenced by immunoSEQ multiplex PCR; TCRdb stores in-frame clones only, minus some. V, J and clone size are those of that table, while D and trimming were read from the DNA. The profile covers about 200,000 clones, with 75% to 95% appearing a single time and approximately 0.48% taken by the ten largest. Sequences were obtained from peripheral blood. The receptor was isolated from a man aged 45 to 65 with acute or convalescent COVID-19.

CDR3 residues: CASYGRPRGAIYNEQFF. The CDR3 DNA sequence: TGTGCCAGCTACGGCAGACCCAGGGGGGCTATATACAATGAGCAGTTCTTC. V and J are TRBV27 and TRBJ2-1, with TRBD1 as a possible D gene (7 bases). The V and J ends lost 8 bases and 4 bases respectively, with 24 bases between them. The CDR3 has 17 residues. Germline values: CDR1 MNHEY, CDR2 SMNVEV (reference sequence).